The next 12 T cell receptor beta chains were all read from a single sample in a study of Tregs in tolerant kidney transplant recipients. Repertoires were generated with immunoSEQ multiplex PCR, while TCRdb's copy carries only in-frame clones and drops some. This repertoire includes 50,000 or so clones. Sequenced material: CD4+ T cells from blood, taken before the transplant. These receptors all come from a human donor who received a combined kidney and bone marrow transplant.

To note about this clone: The sequenced fragment ends 3 residues before the CDR3 boundary, so the rest is inferred from the germline J gene. V and J are TRBV7-9 and TRBJ2-2, with 8 bases fitting TRBD2. Trimming took 5 bases from V and 9 from J; bases not matched to a gene: 8. CDR1 SEHNR and CDR2 FQNEAQ come from the germline V gene (reference sequence). The CDR3 length is 14 residues. The chain's CDR3 is CASSISGARRELFF. CDR3 DNA (partial): TGTGCCAGCAGCATTAGCGGGGCCCGCCGGGAG.

With respect to this clone: From the germline J gene comes the end of the CDR3, since the read stops 3 residues before it. V usage is TRBV19 and J usage is TRBJ2-7; possibly TRBD2 for D (6 bases). Per the germline V gene, CDR1 is LNHDA and CDR2 is SQIVND (reference sequence). The germline V and J ends were trimmed by 1 base and 3 bases, with 13 bases remaining between them. CDR3 length: 15 amino acids. The CDR3 sequence: CASSIGDLPDYEQYF. CDR3 DNA (partial): TGTGCCAGTAGTATAGGGGACTTACCTGACTACGAG.

Note on this clone: The read halts 3 residues ahead of the CDR3 end, with the missing end drawn from the germline J gene. The rearrangement joins TRBV16 to TRBJ1-1; D remains ambiguous. The germline V gene has CDR1 KGHSY and CDR2 FQNENV. This CDR3 has 14 residues. Trimming stripped 6 bases from V and 0 bases from J, with 11 bases between. CDR3 sequence reads: CASSLIALNTEAFF. The sequenced part of the CDR3 DNA is TGTGCCAGCAGTTTAATAGCCCTGAACACTGAA.

As regards this clone: The read comes to an end 3 residues before the CDR3 does, leaving the germline J gene to fill in the end. The gene calls are TRBV11-3 and TRBJ2-7; 7 nucleotides align to TRBD2. Germline values: CDR1 SGHNT, CDR2 YENEEA. The CDR3 is made up of 15 amino acids. The CDR3: CASRLEERGTYEQYF. The sequenced part of the CDR3 DNA is TGTGCAAGTCGCTTAGAGGAGCGGGGTACCTACGAG.

As regards this clone: The CDR3 end falls 3 residues outside the read, so it is completed with the germline J gene. The chain is built from TRBV19 and TRBJ1-2; TRBD1 is a possible D gene (5 bases). The CDR3 runs 15 residues. The germline V gene encodes CDR1 LNHDA and CDR2 SQIVND (reference sequence). V dropped 3 bases and J dropped 0 bases, with 11 bases sitting between them. The chain's CDR3 is CASSIRPGSNYGYTF. Partial CDR3 DNA: TGTGCCAGTAGTATCCGTCCAGGGTCTAACTATGGC.

Details on this clone: The read halts 3 residues ahead of the CDR3 end, with the missing end drawn from the germline J gene. The V call is TRBV30, the J call TRBJ2-7; D ambiguous. Deletions cut 4 bases from V and 4 bases from J, with 8 bases between. The CDR3 is 11 residues long. Germline lookup yields CDR1 GTSNPN and CDR2 SVGIG (reference sequence). This CDR3 reads CAWKGNYEQYF. The CDR3 DNA, read in part, is TGTGCCTGGAAGGGCAATTACGAG.

For this clone: The read stops 3 residues short of the end of the CDR3; the missing end is completed from the germline J gene. The rearrangement links TRBV7-2 to TRBJ2-7; the match to TRBD1 covers 7 bases. The CDR3 contains 15 residues. The germline V gene encodes CDR1 SGHTA and CDR2 FQGNSA. The V gene end was trimmed by 5 bases and the J gene end by 0 bases; junction bases not matched to a gene: 7. CDR3 DNA, as far as it was read: TGTGCCAGCAGCCCCAGGGCAGGGGGCTCCTACGAG. This codes for CASSPRAGGSYE. In full, the CDR3 reads CASSPRAGGSYEQYF.

Notes on this clone: Read sequence stops 3 residues before the CDR3 end, and the germline J gene provides the missing end. The chain carries TRBV10-3 and TRBJ1-2; TRBD1 is a possible D gene (5 bases). V lost 8 bases, J lost 4 bases, and 20 bases lay in between. This CDR3 has 15 amino acids. From germline, CDR1 is ENHRY and CDR2 SYGVKD. CDR3 in amino acids: CAIDHSWKGSYGYTF. The DNA read from the CDR3 is TGTGCCATCGATCACAGCTGGAAGGGGAGCTATGGC.

Remarks on this clone: The CDR3 end lies 3 residues beyond the end of the read and is filled in from the germline J gene. V and J are TRBV7-2 and TRBJ1-1, with a tentative D call TRBD1 (6 bases). Germline CDR1 and CDR2: SGHTA and FQGNSA. The CDR3 is 14 residues long. With 2 bases removed from V and 1 base from J, the gap between germline ends came to 8 bases. The CDR3: CASSLQGPNTEAFF. The covered CDR3 bases are TGTGCCAGCAGCTTACAGGGGCCGAACACTGAA.

Points on this clone: The read halts 3 residues ahead of the CDR3 end, with the missing end drawn from the germline J gene. The chain recombines TRBV20-1 with TRBJ1-1; D gene unclear. V was trimmed by 3 bases and J by 5 bases, leaving 13 bases between them. The CDR3 is made up of 13 amino acids. Germline assignment: CDR1 DFQATT and CDR2 SNEGSKA (reference sequence). The CDR3 DNA, read in part, is TGCAGTGCTAGCTACAGTGCGCGTACTGAA. As protein: CSASYSARTE. The full CDR3 reads CSASYSARTEAFF.

As for this clone: With the read ending 3 residues before the CDR3 end, the germline J gene is used to fill in that end. The rearrangement uses TRBV4-2 and TRBJ2-3; possibly TRBD2 for D (7 bases). The CDR3 contains 16 residues. CDR1 LGHNA and CDR2 YNFKEQ come from the germline V gene. V lost 6 bases, J lost 0 bases, and 16 bases lay in between. CDR3 DNA (partial): TGTGCCAGCAGGTTCCTGGGGGGGCCTAGCACAGATACG. Translating gives CASRFLGGPSTDT. The whole CDR3 sequence is CASRFLGGPSTDTQYF.

Notes on this clone: The read terminates 3 residues before the CDR3 end, so the remaining end is supplied by the germline J gene. V is TRBV10-3 and J is TRBJ2-6; a possible D gene is TRBD2 (6 bases). Germline CDR1 ENHRY, CDR2 SYGVKD. The CDR3 sequence is 17 residues long. Trimming left V 2 bases short and J 1 base short, with 12 bases between. The sequenced CDR3 bases are TGTGCCATCAGTGAGCCCGGGACTCTTTCTGGGGCCAACGTC. Residues: CAISEPGTLSGANV. The full CDR3 reads CAISEPGTLSGANVLTF.